Listed below are T cell receptor beta chains from one sample, sequenced in a study of OX40 agonist ivuxolimab in advanced cancers. Some clones are missing from TCRdb's copy, which holds only in-frame ones; the method was immunoSEQ multiplex PCR. The sample consists of about 44,000 clones, 80% of them appearing once. This sample comprised CD4+ or CD8+ T cells sorted from blood, obtained in a trial of the OX40 agonist ivuxolimab. These receptors all stem from an adult with an advanced solid tumor such as melanoma, head and neck, liver or kidney cancer. The CDR3 runs from the conserved cysteine through the conserved F or W. The D gene is left open where the match is weak. Where a row states a size, it is once, few, many or the class of an expanded clone; other rows omit it.

D	size	V	J	CDR3	DNA
.	once	TRBV30	TRBJ2-4	CAWSIGSWGAKNIQYF	TGTGCCTGGAGTATTGGGAGCTGGGGAGCCAAAAACATTCAGTACTTC
.	.	TRBV6-1	TRBJ1-5	CASSEFRFDALGIQGEGDQPQHF	TGTGCCAGCAGTGAATTTAGGTTCGATGCCCTGGGAATTCAGGGAGAGGGGGATCAGCCCCAGCATTTT
.	.	TRBV28	TRBJ1-5	CASKNPVGNQPQHF	TGTGCCAGCAAAAACCCGGTGGGCAATCAGCCCCAGCATTTT
.	.	TRBV7-6	TRBJ2-2	CASSHGETGELFF	TGTGCCAGCAGCCATGGGGAGACCGGGGAGCTGTTTTTT
TRBD2	.	TRBV7-3	TRBJ2-1	CASSFQPGLAANEQFF	TGTGCCAGCAGCTTCCAACCGGGACTAGCAGCAAATGAGCAGTTCTTC
TRBD2	.	TRBV10-1	TRBJ2-1	CASSPAGVNNEQFF	TGCGCCAGCAGTCCAGCGGGAGTGAACAATGAGCAGTTCTTC
TRBD1	medium-sized	TRBV4-1	TRBJ2-5	CASSQEGDSRAKYF	TGCGCCAGCAGCCAAGAGGGGGACAGTCGCGCCAAGTACTTC
TRBD1	.	TRBV5-6	TRBJ1-1	CASSLGPGQGTEAFF	TGTGCCAGCAGCTTGGGTCCGGGACAGGGGACTGAAGCTTTCTTT
.	.	TRBV5-1	TRBJ2-1	CASSPQRISYNEQFF	TGCGCCAGCAGCCCCCAGCGGATCTCCTACAATGAGCAGTTCTTC
.	.	TRBV18	TRBJ2-1	CASSPPSSNEQFF	TGTGCCAGCTCACCACCGAGCTCAAATGAGCAGTTCTTC
TRBD1	.	TRBV5-1	TRBJ2-3	CASGYRGSTDTQYF	TGCGCCAGCGGATACAGGGGAAGCACAGATACGCAGTATTTT
TRBD1	.	TRBV18	TRBJ1-6	CASSPETGLASPLHF	TGTGCCAGCTCACCGGAGACAGGGTTGGCTTCACCCCTCCACTTT
.	.	TRBV6-5	TRBJ2-7	CASSSTYEQYF	TGTGCCAGCAGCTCTACCTACGAGCAGTACTTC
TRBD2	.	TRBV5-1	TRBJ2-7	CASSHPAASGSSYEQYF	TGCGCCAGCAGCCATCCCGCCGCTAGCGGAAGCTCCTACGAGCAGTACTTC
.	.	TRBV6-1	TRBJ1-2	CAAGSYGYTF	TGTGCCGCAGGTAGCTATGGCTACACCTTC
.	.	TRBV7-9	TRBJ1-5	CASSLGHGPNQPQHF	TGTGCCAGCAGCTTAGGCCACGGCCCCAATCAGCCCCAGCATTTT
TRBD1	.	TRBV19	TRBJ2-5	CASSPGTVVETQYF	TGTGCCAGTAGCCCGGGGACAGTCGTAGAGACCCAGTACTTC
TRBD1	.	TRBV2	TRBJ2-1	CASSYSGTGANEQFF	TGTGCCAGCAGTTACTCCGGGACAGGGGCCAATGAGCAGTTCTTC
TRBD2	.	TRBV5-1	TRBJ2-1	CASSFRSGRMDEQFF	TGCGCCAGCAGCTTCCGTAGCGGGAGAATGGATGAGCAGTTCTTC
.	.	TRBV6-1	TRBJ2-1	CASSNYNEQFF	TGTGCCAGCAGTAATTACAATGAGCAGTTCTTC
.	.	TRBV4-3	TRBJ1-5	CASSQALGWNQPQHF	TGCGCCAGCAGCCAAGCCCTGGGGTGGAATCAGCCCCAGCATTTT
.	.	TRBV7-9	TRBJ2-7	CASSSPSRSTYEQYF	TGTGCCAGCAGCTCCCCGAGCAGGAGCACCTACGAGCAGTACTTC
.	.	TRBV30	TRBJ2-7	CAWSGRDSYEQYF	TGTGCCTGGAGCGGTCGGGACTCCTACGAGCAGTACTTC
.	.	TRBV5-1	TRBJ2-1	CASSLAKPSGGGEQFF	TGCGCCAGCAGCTTGGCCAAACCTAGTGGGGGCGGTGAGCAGTTCTTC
TRBD1	once	TRBV9	TRBJ2-1	CASGVGTGTYNEQFF	TGTGCCAGCGGGGTCGGGACAGGGACCTACAATGAGCAGTTCTTC
.	.	TRBV9	TRBJ2-1	CASSDAGFSYNEQFF	TGTGCCAGCAGCGACGCAGGGTTCTCCTACAATGAGCAGTTCTTC
TRBD1	.	TRBV19	TRBJ2-7	CASSTRQGLRHEQYF	TGTGCCAGTAGTACCCGACAGGGTCTTAGGCACGAGCAGTACTTC
.	few	TRBV6-5	TRBJ2-7	CASSIQGYEQYF	TGTGCCAGCAGTATCCAGGGGTACGAGCAGTACTTC
.	.	TRBV28	TRBJ2-1	CASSLRVGSTPRYNEQFF	TGTGCCAGCAGTTTGAGGGTGGGATCTACCCCGCGTTACAATGAGCAGTTCTTC
TRBD2	.	TRBV5-1	TRBJ2-5	CASSYGGTQETQYF	TGCGCCAGCAGCTACGGGGGGACCCAAGAGACCCAGTACTTC
.	.	TRBV18	TRBJ1-5	CASSPGEGRNQPQHF	TGTGCCAGCTCACCGGGAGAGGGAAGGAATCAGCCCCAGCATTTT
.	.	TRBV5-4	TRBJ1-2	CASSLESGSPYGYTF	TGTGCCAGCAGCCTGGAAAGTGGGTCGCCCTATGGCTACACCTTC
.	.	TRBV19	TRBJ1-1	CASKKEGRRDTEAFF	TGTGCCAGTAAGAAGGAAGGGAGGCGGGACACTGAAGCTTTCTTT
.	medium-sized	TRBV19	TRBJ1-4	CASSMRGEKLFF	TGTGCCAGTAGTATGAGGGGTGAAAAACTGTTTTTT
TRBD2	.	TRBV18	TRBJ2-3	CASSPGLATDTQYF	TGTGCCAGCTCGCCGGGACTAGCAACAGATACGCAGTATTTT
TRBD1	.	TRBV30	TRBJ1-5	CAWSETGVYQPQHF	TGTGCCTGGAGTGAGACAGGGGTGTACCAGCCCCAGCATTTT
.	.	TRBV6-5	TRBJ1-4	CASRNGRIDEKLFF	TGTGCCAGCAGAAATGGGAGGATCGACGAAAAACTGTTTTTT
.	.	TRBV11-2	TRBJ2-7	CASSLFGTYEQYF	TGTGCCAGCAGCTTATTCGGTACCTACGAGCAGTACTTC
TRBD1	once	TRBV5-8	TRBJ2-5	CASSVRDSPLRTQYF	TGTGCCAGCAGCGTCCGGGACAGCCCACTTAGGACCCAGTACTTC
TRBD1	.	TRBV7-2	TRBJ1-4	CASSLPQGAVSEKLFF	TGTGCCAGCAGCCTGCCACAGGGGGCAGTTTCTGAAAAACTGTTTTTT
.	.	TRBV11-3	TRBJ2-4	CASSRQGNIQYF	TGTGCCAGCAGCAGGCAGGGGAACATTCAGTACTTC
.	.	TRBV28	TRBJ1-5	CASSSANPGQPQHF	TGTGCCAGCAGTTCCGCCAACCCCGGGCAGCCCCAGCATTTT
TRBD1	.	TRBV10-3	TRBJ1-5	CAISQPGQGQNQPQHF	TGTGCCATCAGTCAACCGGGACAGGGGCAAAATCAGCCCCAGCATTTT
.	.	TRBV10-2	TRBJ2-1	CASSAAPLSYNEQFF	TGCGCCAGCAGTGCGGCACCGCTCTCCTACAATGAGCAGTTCTTC
.	few	TRBV28	TRBJ1-2	CASRGRMRDGYTF	TGTGCCAGCAGAGGGAGGATGAGAGATGGCTACACCTTC
.	.	TRBV2	TRBJ1-3	CASSERISSGNTIYF	TGTGCCAGCAGTGAGCGGATTTCCTCTGGAAACACCATATATTTT
TRBD2	.	TRBV15	TRBJ2-1	CATSRDLGGYNEQFF	TGTGCCACCAGCAGAGATTTGGGAGGGTACAATGAGCAGTTCTTC
.	.	TRBV12-5	TRBJ2-1	CASGSPSRGGNEQFF	TGTGCTAGTGGTTCCCCTTCCAGGGGAGGCAATGAGCAGTTCTTC
.	.	TRBV7-2	TRBJ2-7	CASSLRTTSSSYEQYF	TGTGCCAGCAGCCTAAGGACTACGTCGAGCTCCTACGAGCAGTACTTC
.	.	TRBV20-1	TRBJ2-1	CSAREDMEQFF	TGCAGTGCTAGAGAGGACATGGAGCAGTTCTTC
.	.	TRBV5-4	TRBJ2-7	CASSLGKGYEQYF	TGTGCCAGCAGCTTGGGGAAAGGGTACGAGCAGTACTTC
.	.	TRBV28	TRBJ1-1	CASSLISGNTEAFF	TGTGCCAGCAGTTTAATAAGCGGGAACACTGAAGCTTTCTTT
.	few	TRBV19	TRBJ2-1	CASSIRGAIRGQYNEQFF	TGTGCCAGTAGTATCAGAGGGGCGATACGAGGACAATATAATGAGCAGTTCTTC
TRBD2	.	TRBV11-2	TRBJ2-1	CASSLWSPSGGDNEQFF	TGTGCCAGCAGCTTGTGGTCTCCAAGCGGGGGGGACAATGAGCAGTTCTTC
TRBD1	.	TRBV7-9	TRBJ2-1	CASTHPMGRGQGWDEQFF	TGTGCCAGCACCCACCCAATGGGCCGGGGACAGGGATGGGATGAGCAGTTCTTC
TRBD1	once	TRBV11-2	TRBJ2-1	CASSHLSGGRGSYNEQFF	TGTGCCAGCAGCCACCTCTCAGGGGGCCGGGGGTCCTACAATGAGCAGTTCTTC
TRBD2	.	TRBV5-4	TRBJ2-5	CASSSLLGLAGGRETQYF	TGTGCCAGCAGCTCCCTTCTTGGACTAGCGGGAGGCAGGGAGACCCAGTACTTC